This T cell receptor (beta chain) stems from a study of CD8+CD57+ T cells in acquired aplastic anemia. Overall study: Across the sorted CD4+ and CD8+ cells, DNA amounts averaged roughly 3 ug. Overall study findings and caveats: Between patients and controls, about 31 CD8+ CDR3 sequences were found in common.

Germline V lookup: CDR1 LNHDA, CDR2 SQIVND (reference sequence). This CDR3 is built from 17 residues. The junction had 7 bases not matched to a gene; V was cut back by 0 bases and J by 5 bases. Individuals selected for sequencing had exhibited CD8+CD57+ cell expansion on flow cytometry. The patients all had a severe acquired aplastic anemia diagnosis. Patients had received no therapy at the time of blood sampling. Genomic DNA acted as the template from which TCR beta VDJ combination and CDR3 sequence profiling were carried out. TCRdb recomputed calls from the reads with MiXCR, one row per CDR3 protein. This table holds approximately 300,000 distinct CDR3 sequences, 50% to 65% found once. Remarks on this clonotype: Its specificity is unknown.

The chain has TRBV19 and TRBJ2-2, with 9 bases lining up with TRBD1. The sequence was collected from a human donor with aplastic anemia. Sequencing was carried out using sorted CD4+, CD8+, or CD8+CD57+ T cells (not recorded which) from PBMCs. The CDR3, as DNA: TGTGCCAGTAGTATAGATGGGGGACAGGGCGGTACCGGGGAGCTGTTTTTT. This sequence encodes CASSIDGGQGGTGELFF.